The 31 T cell receptor beta chains reported below all come from one sample, sequenced in a study of cytomegalovirus exposure and HLA in healthy donors. The PCR made use of 60 Vbeta and 13 Jbeta primers. Using immunoSEQ multiplex PCR, the repertoire was profiled, and TCRdb retains in-frame clones only, with some absent. This sample has around 150,000 clones, with approximately 81% found just once. Sequencing used PBMCs. The receptors shown here come from a woman in her 30s in good health and CMV-seropositive.

This rearrangement joins TRBV2 to TRBJ1-6; no clear D. Trimming left V 8 bases short and J 5 bases short, with 7 bases between. Germline V gene data show CDR1 as SNHLY and CDR2 as FYNNEI. There are 12 residues in the CDR3. The CDR3 sequence: CASQVHNSPLHF. The DNA of the CDR3 is TGTGCCAGCCAGGTGCATAATTCACCCCTCCACTTT.

This clone was recorded once. The V call is TRBV5-1, the J call TRBJ1-1; D gene unclear. CDR1 and CDR2 (germline): SGHRS, YFSETQ. The V gene lost 4 bases and the J gene lost 4 bases, with 14 bases spanning the gap. This CDR3 has 14 amino acids. CDR3: CASSTSGWSTEAFF. The CDR3 bases are TGCGCCAGCAGCACATCCGGTTGGAGCACTGAAGCTTTCTTT. Together with reference TRBV5-1 and TRBJ1-1, the CDR3 gives the full variable domain: KAGVTQTPRYLIKTRGQQVTLSCSPISGHRSVSWYQQTPGQGLQFLFEYFSETQRNKGNFPGRFSGRQFSNSRSEMNVSTLELGDSALYLCASSTSGWSTEAFFGQGTRLTVV.

The rearrangement uses TRBV9 and TRBJ2-3; 7 nucleotides line up with TRBD2. CDR1 SGDLS and CDR2 YYNGEE come from the germline V gene. The CDR3 is made up of 15 amino acids. The trim removed 0 bases at V and 2 bases at J, leaving 3 bases unmatched. This CDR3 is CASSVGLAFTDTQYF. The CDR3 DNA is TGTGCCAGCAGCGTAGGACTAGCCTTCACAGATACGCAGTATTTT.

This clone was picked up a small number of times. The V gene is TRBV16, the J gene TRBJ2-3; 8 positions agree with TRBD1. The CDR3 extends over 14 amino acids. V trimming: 6 bases; J trimming: 3 bases; junction bases outside the gene matches: 5. Germline CDR1 KGHSY, CDR2 FQNENV. CDR3 in amino acids: CASRARQGTDTQYF. The CDR3 bases are TGTGCCAGCAGAGCTAGACAGGGGACAGATACGCAGTATTTT.

V gene TRBV7-2 combines with J gene TRBJ2-5; weak D call: TRBD2 (6 bases). The CDR3 has 13 residues. Per the germline V gene, CDR1 is SGHTA and CDR2 is FQGNSA. Trimming took 3 bases from V and 4 from J, leaving 9 bases between them. Here the CDR3 reads CASSLRGGETQYF. In nucleotides, the CDR3 is TGTGCCAGCAGCTTGCGGGGTGGAGAGACCCAGTACTTC. Looking up the rest from reference TRBV7-2 and TRBJ2-5 gives the full variable domain: GAGVSQSPSNKVTEKGKDVELRCDPISGHTALYWYRQSLGQGLEFLIYFQGNSAPDKSGLPSDRFSAERTGGSVSTLTIQRTQQEDSAVYLCASSLRGGETQYFGPGTRLLVL.

This chain connects TRBV14 to TRBJ1-1; D may be TRBD1 (5 bases). V gave up 1 base and J gave up 8 bases, with 17 bases separating them. CDR3 length: 15 residues. CDR1 and CDR2 from the germline V gene are SGHDN and FVKESK. The CDR3 DNA reads TGTGCCAGCAGCCAAGTGTATAGAGGAGGGGCGGAAGCTTTCTTT. Protein: CASSQVYRGGAEAFF.

The chain links TRBV7-2 to TRBJ1-2, with D perhaps TRBD1 (5 bases). Trimming left V 5 bases short and J 4 bases short, with 23 bases between. Germline CDR1 SGHTA, CDR2 FQGNSA. The length of the CDR3 is 17 residues. CDR3 DNA: TGTGCCAGCAGCCCAACGTGGATAAGGGGAAACCTCTATGGCTACACCTTC. This gives the protein CASSPTWIRGNLYGYTF. Combining the CDR3 with reference TRBV7-2 and TRBJ1-2 gives the whole variable domain GAGVSQSPSNKVTEKGKDVELRCDPISGHTALYWYRQSLGQGLEFLIYFQGNSAPDKSGLPSDRFSAERTGGSVSTLTIQRTQQEDSAVYLCASSPTWIRGNLYGYTFGSGTRLTVV.

CDR3: CASSLAGQGGEKLFF. The CDR3 DNA follows: TGTGCCAGCAGCTTGGCAGGACAGGGAGGTGAAAAACTGTTTTTT. V and J are TRBV5-4 and TRBJ1-4, with 8 nucleotides matching TRBD1. The germline V gene encodes CDR1 SGHNT and CDR2 YYREEE (reference sequence). V was clipped by 0 bases and J by 7 bases; unmatched bases: 5. This CDR3 has 15 amino acids.

This chain joins TRBV5-1 and TRBJ2-3, with 10 bases lining up with TRBD2. Germline V CDR1 and CDR2: SGHRS, YFSETQ. V lost 1 base to trimming and J lost 3 bases; unmatched junction nucleotides: 5. CDR3 length: 16 residues. This CDR3 is CASSLLPSGGTDTQYF. In DNA, the CDR3 is TGCGCCAGCAGCTTGCTGCCTAGCGGGGGTACAGATACGCAGTATTTT. The whole variable domain, filled in from reference TRBV5-1 and TRBJ2-3, reads KAGVTQTPRYLIKTRGQQVTLSCSPISGHRSVSWYQQTPGQGLQFLFEYFSETQRNKGNFPGRFSGRQFSNSRSEMNVSTLELGDSALYLCASSLLPSGGTDTQYFGPGTRLTVL.

This clone was observed a single time. The chain recombines TRBV28 with TRBJ2-1, with 8 bases identical to TRBD2. Per the germline V gene, CDR1 is MDHEN and CDR2 is SYDVKM. This CDR3 has 16 amino acids. V lost 5 bases and J lost 0; bases outside the gene matches: 6. In DNA, the CDR3 is TGTGCCAGCAGTACCCGCGGGGGGCTCTCCTACAATGAGCAGTTCTTC. The encoded protein is CASSTRGGLSYNEQFF.

This clone was detected only once. CDR3 in amino acids: CASSDFNRVAGYTF. CDR3 bases: TGTGCCAGCAGTGATTTTAACAGGGTAGCCGGCTACACCTTC. V and J are TRBV6-1 and TRBJ1-2, with D maybe TRBD1 (6 bases). V dropped 3 bases and J dropped 8 bases, with 16 bases sitting between them. The CDR3 covers 14 residues. The V gene's germline CDR1 is MNHNS and CDR2 SASEGT.

The genes are TRBV7-2 and TRBJ1-3, with TRBD1 matching over 7 bases. V lost 6 bases and J lost 4; bases outside the gene matches: 6. The CDR3 consists of 14 residues. Germline V CDR1 and CDR2: SGHTA, FQGNSA. CDR3 sequence (DNA): TGTGCCAGCAGGCCTGGGACAGAAGGAAACACCATATATTTT. Its translation: CASRPGTEGNTIYF.

The chain links TRBV4-1 to TRBJ1-3; unclear D gene. The CDR3 covers 15 residues. The germline gives CDR1 MGHRA, CDR2 YSYEKL. V lost 0 bases and J 1 base, leaving 7 bases between the germline ends. CDR3: CASSQEQSSGNTIYF. CDR3 bases: TGCGCCAGCAGCCAAGAACAGAGTTCTGGAAACACCATATATTTT.

V gene TRBV7-3 combines with J gene TRBJ1-1; 10 bases agree with TRBD1. This CDR3 region has 14 residues. CDR1 is SGHTA, CDR2 FQGTGA, per germline. V was pared by 5 bases and J by 1 base, with 1 base of the junction left unmatched. The CDR3 region is CASSRQGANTEAFF. CDR3 coding DNA: TGTGCCAGCAGCCGACAGGGGGCGAACACTGAAGCTTTCTTT.

This chain joins TRBV10-3 and TRBJ2-7; 7 bases align to TRBD1. Germline values: CDR1 ENHRY, CDR2 SYGVKD. V shed 4 bases, J shed 2 bases, and the junction held 8 bases outside the gene matches. CDR3 length equals 15 residues. This CDR3 is CAISAGTDLPYEQYF. The CDR3 nucleotides read TGTGCCATCAGTGCCGGGACAGATCTTCCCTACGAGCAGTACTTC.

The chain carries TRBV18 and TRBJ2-1, with D unresolved. The ends were cut back, 1 base at V and 0 bases at J, with 7 bases in the middle. The CDR3 is made up of 15 amino acids. Germline assignment: CDR1 KGHSH and CDR2 LQKENI. Written as DNA, the CDR3 is TGTGCCAGCTCACCACTGGCAGGCTCCTACAATGAGCAGTTCTTC. Its translation is CASSPLAGSYNEQFF.

The V and J genes are TRBV10-3 and TRBJ2-1; 9 bases map to TRBD2. Trimming at V came to 3 bases and at J to 6 bases, leaving 9 bases not matched to a gene. The germline V gene has CDR1 ENHRY and CDR2 SYGVKD. CDR3 length: 16 residues. CDR3 nucleotides: TGTGCCATCAGTGATCCCCCGGGACTAGCCAGCAATGAGCAGTTCTTC. Amino acid sequence: CAISDPPGLASNEQFF.

The chain is built from TRBV27 and TRBJ1-5; D is unclear. CDR1 and CDR2 from the germline V gene are MNHEY and SMNVEV (reference sequence). The V gene lost 3 bases and the J gene lost 7 bases, with 7 bases spanning the gap. This CDR3 contains 12 residues. The CDR3 DNA reads as TGTGCCAGCAGTTTTTCTGGCCAGCCCCAGCATTTT. Translating gives CASSFSGQPQHF.

This chain uses TRBV6-6 with TRBJ1-3; D is uncertain. Germline lookup yields CDR1 MNHNY and CDR2 SVGAGI (reference sequence). This CDR3 is built from 12 residues. V was trimmed by 6 bases and J by 4 bases, leaving 7 bases between them. The CDR3 spells CASRWAGNTIYF. The CDR3 coding sequence is TGTGCCAGCAGGTGGGCAGGAAACACCATATATTTT.

V gene TRBV11-2 combines with J gene TRBJ2-5; D perhaps matches TRBD2 (7 bases). Per the germline V gene, CDR1 is SGHAT and CDR2 is FQNNGV. The V gene lost 5 bases and the J gene lost 4 bases, with 26 bases spanning the gap. The CDR3 is made up of 18 amino acids. The CDR3 here is CASSPYRVGGLNGETQYF. The CDR3 DNA follows: TGTGCCAGCAGCCCCTACCGAGTCGGGGGGCTAAATGGAGAGACCCAGTACTTC.

This clone has more than one count but fewer than ten. For the CDR3, the DNA is TGCGCCAGCACCCCCCGGGAGGGGGCCGGTTCACCCCTCCACTTT. This codes for CASTPREGAGSPLHF. The V gene is TRBV5-1, the J gene TRBJ1-6; 7 nucleotides line up with TRBD1. The CDR3 consists of 15 residues. V was pared by 6 bases and J by 9 bases, with 12 bases of the junction left unmatched. Germline values: CDR1 SGHRS, CDR2 YFSETQ. The full variable domain, rest sourced from reference TRBV5-1 and TRBJ1-6, is KAGVTQTPRYLIKTRGQQVTLSCSPISGHRSVSWYQQTPGQGLQFLFEYFSETQRNKGNFPGRFSGRQFSNSRSEMNVSTLELGDSALYLCASTPREGAGSPLHFGNGTRLTVT.

This clone was seen only once. This chain links TRBV7-2 with TRBJ2-1; a possible D gene is TRBD1 (5 bases). Germline V gene data show CDR1 as SGHTA and CDR2 as FQGNSA. This CDR3 has 15 residues. Trimming cost V 1 base and J 1 base, with 8 bases left between them. The CDR3 sequence is CASSLGAGSYNEQFF. In DNA, the CDR3 is TGTGCCAGCAGCTTAGGGGCAGGGTCCTACAATGAGCAGTTCTTC.

The V gene is TRBV7-9, the J gene TRBJ2-1; D is unclear. The CDR3 consists of 15 residues. The V end was cut by 7 bases, the J end by 6 bases, with 19 bases between. The germline V gene has CDR1 SEHNR and CDR2 FQNEAQ (reference sequence). CDR3 DNA sequence: TGTGCCAGCACGGGTAGTAGTTGGTTTGTCAATGAGCAGTTCTTC. Residues: CASTGSSWFVNEQFF.

Concerning this clone itself: One end of the junction does not line up with germline, which may come from a read error. V is TRBV28 and J is TRBJ1-5; maybe TRBD1 (6 bases). Germline CDR1 and CDR2: MDHEN and SYDVKM. This CDR3 is built from 17 residues. The CDR3 loop is CARSFPRPSRTDGPQHF. The CDR3 bases are TGTGCCAGAAGTTTTCCCCGGCCCTCCCGGACAGATGGGCCCCAGCATTTT.

The V gene is TRBV6-5, the J gene TRBJ2-6, with D uncertain. V lost 2 bases to trimming and J lost 3 bases, with 11 bases between them. The CDR3 is 16 residues long. Germline lookup yields CDR1 MNHEY and CDR2 SVGAGI. The CDR3 DNA reads as TGTGCCAGCAGTTACGGCGGAACGTTTGGGGCCAACGTCCTGACTTTC. This codes for CASSYGGTFGANVLTF.

The rearrangement joins TRBV25-1 to TRBJ1-1; TRBD1 might be the D (6 bases). CDR1 and CDR2 from the germline V gene are MGHDK and SYGVNS. The ends were cut back, 3 bases at V and 4 bases at J, with 18 bases in the middle. This CDR3 contains 16 residues. The CDR3 reads CASSDPTGGRGTEAFF. Written as DNA, the CDR3 is TGTGCCAGCAGTGACCCGACTGGGGGCAGGGGCACTGAAGCTTTCTTT.

The chain joins TRBV5-1 to TRBJ2-1; 10 bases agree with TRBD2. V shed 4 bases and J 7 bases; nucleotides not matched to a gene: 11. This CDR3 is 16 amino acids long. Germline V gene lookup returns CDR1 SGHRS and CDR2 YFSETQ. CDR3 in amino acids: CASSPEERGGSNEQFF. In DNA, the CDR3 is TGCGCCAGCAGCCCCGAAGAGCGGGGGGGCAGTAATGAGCAGTTCTTC. Full variable domain (missing parts from reference TRBV5-1 and TRBJ2-1): KAGVTQTPRYLIKTRGQQVTLSCSPISGHRSVSWYQQTPGQGLQFLFEYFSETQRNKGNFPGRFSGRQFSNSRSEMNVSTLELGDSALYLCASSPEERGGSNEQFFGPGTRLTVL.

The table lists this clone with a few counts. J is TRBJ1-1 and V is TRBV2; 8 positions match TRBD1. The V and J ends lost 5 bases and 10 bases, in that order; junction bases with no gene match: 3. The CDR3 runs to 11 residues. The V gene's germline CDR1 is SNHLY and CDR2 FYNNEI. The CDR3 DNA reads as TGTGCCAGCAGTCTCGGACAGGGAGCTTTCTTT. It specifies CASSLGQGAFF. The entire variable domain, with the rest obtained from reference TRBV2 and TRBJ1-1, is as follows: EPEVTQTPSHQVTQMGQEVILRCVPISNHLYFYWYRQILGQKVEFLVSFYNNEISEKSEIFDDQFSVERPDGSNFTLKIRSTKLEDSAMYFCASSLGQGAFFGQGTRLTVV.

This clone was seen only once. The gene calls are TRBV30 and TRBJ1-4, with D possibly matching TRBD1 (5 bases). V was cut by 0 bases and J by 7 bases, with 15 bases left in between. The CDR3 extends over 15 amino acids. The germline V gene encodes CDR1 GTSNPN and CDR2 SVGIG (reference sequence). In DNA, the CDR3 is TGTGCCTGGAGTGTATTGGGAGGCGGGGGTGAAAAACTGTTTTTT. It yields the protein CAWSVLGGGGEKLFF.

The chain employs TRBV19 and TRBJ1-5; TRBD1 matches 8 bases. Per germline, CDR1 LNHDA and CDR2 SQIVND (reference sequence). The V and J ends lost 5 bases and 3 bases, in that order; junction bases with no gene match: 15. The CDR3 is 18 residues long. The CDR3 loop is CASSPQPGDRGYNQPQHF. CDR3 DNA sequence: TGTGCCAGTAGTCCCCAACCTGGTGACAGGGGATACAATCAGCCCCAGCATTTT.

The V and J genes are TRBV28 and TRBJ1-4, with TRBD1 identical over 9 bases. Trimming removed 5 bases from V and 7 bases from J; junction bases left unmatched: 5. The CDR3 has 14 residues. Per the germline V gene, CDR1 is MDHEN and CDR2 is SYDVKM. CDR3 region: CASSKQGASEKLFF. The CDR3 DNA reads as TGTGCCAGCAGTAAACAGGGGGCGAGTGAAAAACTGTTTTTT.